These 30 T cell receptor beta chains were sequenced from one sample in a study of radiotherapy plus CTLA-4 blockade in lung cancer. Here immunoSEQ multiplex PCR was the method, and the copy in TCRdb shows in-frame clones only, minus some. The sample has roughly 93,000 clones; more than 75% are singletons. Here the sequenced sample was peripheral blood, taken from a patient treated with radiotherapy plus ipilimumab. The source of these receptors is a human donor with non-small cell lung cancer who had a partial response to radiotherapy plus ipilimumab.

The chain joins TRBV6-1 to TRBJ2-3; 8 bases fit TRBD2. The CDR3 is 15 amino acids. Germline CDR1 is MNHNS and CDR2 is SASEGT. With 6 bases clipped from V and 5 bases from J, the junction kept 10 bases outside the gene matches. The CDR3 sequence is CASSLGLAGQDTQYF. The CDR3 DNA follows: TGTGCCAGCAGCTTGGGGCTAGCGGGCCAAGATACGCAGTATTTT.

The CDR3 here is CASSSKAGAGTGELFF. CDR3 coding DNA: TGTGCCAGCAGCTCTAAAGCGGGAGCTGGGACCGGGGAGCTGTTTTTT. The chain is built from TRBV5-4 and TRBJ2-2; 8 bases align to TRBD2. Trimming cost V 3 bases and J 5 bases; bases outside gene matches: 9. Germline CDR1 reads SGHNT; CDR2 reads YYREEE (reference sequence). The CDR3 consists of 16 residues.

The CDR3: CASSSRDRGRETQYF. DNA for the CDR3: TGCGCCAGCAGCTCTCGGGACAGGGGGCGAGAGACCCAGTACTTC. The chain employs TRBV5-1 and TRBJ2-5; 12 nucleotides align to TRBD1. J was trimmed by 4 bases and V by 3 bases; bases with no gene match: 4. The CDR3 is 15 amino acids. Germline CDR1 reads SGHRS; CDR2 reads YFSETQ.

Points on this clone: Other nucleotide sequences in the sample specify the same CDR3. In DNA, the CDR3 is TGCGCCAGTACTCGGGACAGCTACAATGAGCAGTTCTTC. Its protein product is CASTRDSYNEQFF. The V call is TRBV5-1, the J call TRBJ2-1, with 7 bases that match TRBD1. V lost 8 bases and J lost 3; bases outside the gene matches: 5. CDR3 length: 13 amino acids. Germline V gene lookup returns CDR1 SGHRS and CDR2 YFSETQ.

The gene calls are TRBV28 and TRBJ2-5, with 7 bases fitting TRBD1. Germline CDR1 and CDR2: MDHEN and SYDVKM. The CDR3 extends over 14 amino acids. Trimming took 0 bases from V and 5 from J; bases not matched to a gene: 3. CDR3 sequence reads: CASSLWTGQETQYF. Written as DNA, the CDR3 is TGTGCCAGCAGTTTATGGACAGGGCAGGAGACCCAGTACTTC.

This chain joins TRBV29-1 and TRBJ2-7, with 13 bases aligning to TRBD2. Trimming took 6 bases from V and 7 from J; bases not matched to a gene: 6. The CDR3 sequence is 13 residues long. Germline CDR1 is SQVTM and CDR2 is ANQGSEA. CDR3 protein: CSVRTSGSREQYF. CDR3 coding DNA: TGCAGCGTCCGGACTAGCGGGAGCAGGGAGCAGTACTTC.

This chain uses TRBV6-4 with TRBJ2-7; D might be TRBD2 (6 bases). This CDR3 comprises 13 residues. Trimming shortened V by 6 bases and J by 6 bases, and 15 bases separated the two germline ends. Germline V gene lookup returns CDR1 MRHNA and CDR2 SNTAGT. This chain's CDR3 is CASSRAEGFEQYF. The CDR3 DNA reads as TGTGCCAGCAGCCGTGCGGAGGGGTTCGAGCAGTACTTC.

This chain connects TRBV5-4 to TRBJ2-3; D is possibly TRBD1 (6 bases). CDR3 length: 15 amino acids. Looked up from germline, CDR1 is SGHNT and CDR2 is YYREEE (reference sequence). The V and J ends lost 5 bases and 1 base respectively, with 14 bases between them. CDR3 nucleotide sequence: TGTGCCAGCAGAGAGGCAGGGGCCCGCACAGATACGCAGTATTTT. Its translation: CASREAGARTDTQYF.

This clone was seen just once. The chain employs TRBV5-5 and TRBJ1-1; D possibly corresponds to TRBD1 (5 bases). The CDR3 has 13 amino acids. V was shortened by 4 bases and J by 0 bases, with 7 bases between the two germline ends. The germline CDR1 and CDR2 sequences are SGHKS and YYEKEE (reference sequence). In nucleotides, the CDR3 is TGTGCCAGCAGCCGGACACTGAACACTGAAGCTTTCTTT. It encodes CASSRTLNTEAFF.

The V gene is TRBV7-9, the J gene TRBJ1-2; D is possibly TRBD1 (5 bases). V was cut by 5 bases and J by 5 bases, with 24 bases left in between. CDR3 size: 17 residues. Germline assignment: CDR1 SEHNR and CDR2 FQNEAQ (reference sequence). The DNA of the CDR3 is TGTGCCAGCAGCGCCTCCCTGTCGAACAGGCTTAGGTATGGCTACACCTTC. Its protein is CASSASLSNRLRYGYTF.

The chain is built from TRBV7-9 and TRBJ1-2; the D gene is possibly TRBD1 (5 bases). The CDR3 contains 14 residues. The V and J ends lost 6 bases and 6 bases respectively, with 17 bases between them. Germline CDR1 is SEHNR and CDR2 is FQNEAQ (reference sequence). CDR3 bases: TGTGCCAGCAGTTCCAGGGCAGGGTTTGATGGCTACACCTTC. Its translation is CASSSRAGFDGYTF.

The rearrangement joins TRBV6-5 to TRBJ1-5, with D perhaps matching TRBD1 (6 bases). This CDR3 has 15 amino acids. Germline V gives CDR1 MNHEY, CDR2 SVGAGI. V was cut by 5 bases and J by 3 bases, with 14 bases left in between. The CDR3 nucleotides are TGTGCCAGCAGTCAGGACAGACAGCCCAATCAGCCCCAGCATTTT. It codes for CASSQDRQPNQPQHF.

The rearrangement uses TRBV2 and TRBJ2-5, with 10 bases lining up with TRBD1. V was pared by 10 bases and J by 3 bases, with 11 bases of the junction left unmatched. The CDR3 totals 15 residues. The V gene's germline CDR1 is SNHLY and CDR2 FYNNEI. In nucleotides, the CDR3 is TGTGCCACCCTACCCTATGGACAGGGGGAAGAGACCCAGTACTTC. Its translation: CATLPYGQGEETQYF. Combining the CDR3 with reference TRBV2 and TRBJ2-5 gives the whole variable domain EPEVTQTPSHQVTQMGQEVILRCVPISNHLYFYWYRQILGQKVEFLVSFYNNEISEKSEIFDDQFSVERPDGSNFTLKIRSTKLEDSAMYFCATLPYGQGEETQYFGPGTRLLVL.

Written as DNA, the CDR3 is TGTGCCTGGAGTGCCCAGGAAGGACAGCCCCAGCATTTT. Translating it yields CAWSAQEGQPQHF. The genes are TRBV30 and TRBJ1-5; D unclear. Per germline, CDR1 GTSNPN and CDR2 SVGIG (reference sequence). CDR3 size: 13 residues. V was pared by 1 base and J by 7 bases, with 11 bases between.

This chain connects TRBV4-1 to TRBJ1-2; 9 bases line up with TRBD1. The CDR3 extends over 15 amino acids. The germline CDR1 and CDR2 sequences are MGHRA and YSYEKL. Unmatched junction bases numbered 4, after V lost 1 base and J lost 4 bases. The CDR3 loop reads CASSQVTGGAYGYTF. The DNA for the CDR3 is TGCGCCAGCAGCCAAGTCACAGGGGGCGCCTATGGCTACACCTTC.

The chain carries TRBV2 and TRBJ2-1; 7 nucleotides match TRBD2. CDR1 is SNHLY and CDR2 is FYNNEI in the germline V gene. After removal of 7 bases from V and 0 bases from J, the junction contained 3 bases not matched to a gene. This CDR3 has 14 amino acids. The CDR3 DNA follows: TGTGCCAGCATAGGCGGGAGCTCCTACAATGAGCAGTTCTTC. Translating it yields CASIGGSSYNEQFF. Combining the CDR3 with reference TRBV2 and TRBJ2-1 gives the whole variable domain EPEVTQTPSHQVTQMGQEVILRCVPISNHLYFYWYRQILGQKVEFLVSFYNNEISEKSEIFDDQFSVERPDGSNFTLKIRSTKLEDSAMYFCASIGGSSYNEQFFGPGTRLTVL.

CDR3 sequence: CASSLMGSNQPQHF. The DNA for the CDR3 is TGTGCCAGCAGCTTGATGGGGAGTAATCAGCCCCAGCATTTT. This sequence joins TRBV5-4 and TRBJ1-5; D remains ambiguous. Germline V gene lookup returns CDR1 SGHNT and CDR2 YYREEE (reference sequence). This CDR3 spans 14 amino acids. The V and J ends lost 1 base and 4 bases respectively, with 9 bases between them.

There are a few counts of this clone. This chain links TRBV7-9 with TRBJ1-2; tentatively, D is TRBD1 (5 bases). The V end was cut by 1 base, the J end by 0 bases, with 12 bases between. Looked up from germline, CDR1 is SEHNR and CDR2 is FQNEAQ (reference sequence). The CDR3 covers 16 residues. The CDR3 sequence is CASSLVGTGTNYGYTF. DNA of the CDR3: TGTGCCAGCAGCTTAGTCGGTACAGGAACTAACTATGGCTACACCTTC.

This chain joins TRBV28 and TRBJ1-2, with D maybe TRBD1 (5 bases). The CDR3 totals 14 residues. V lost 2 bases to trimming and J lost 8 bases, with 15 bases between them. Germline V gene lookup returns CDR1 MDHEN and CDR2 SYDVKM. CDR3 residues: CASSLAGQGWGYTF. Written as DNA, the CDR3 is TGTGCCAGCAGTTTAGCCGGGCAGGGTTGGGGCTACACCTTC.

This clone was observed many times. The chain has TRBV6-4 and TRBJ1-4; 9 nucleotides line up with TRBD1. The CDR3 totals 16 residues. Germline CDR1 and CDR2: MRHNA and SNTAGT. Trimming cost V 5 bases and J 8 bases; bases outside gene matches: 12. The CDR3, as DNA: TGTGCCAGCAGTCCCTCTCCGGGACAGGGCCGGGAAAAACTGTTTTTT. Encoded protein: CASSPSPGQGREKLFF.

In nucleotides, the CDR3 is TGTGCCAGCAGCTCGACTAGCGGAAAAAACATTCAGTACTTC. It encodes CASSSTSGKNIQYF. The V gene is TRBV7-2, the J gene TRBJ2-4; the match to TRBD2 covers 9 bases. The CDR3 consists of 14 residues. The germline CDR1 and CDR2 sequences are SGHTA and FQGNSA. The junction had 2 bases not matched to a gene; V was cut back by 4 bases and J by 4 bases. Drawing the rest from reference TRBV7-2 and TRBJ2-4, the complete variable domain is GAGVSQSPSNKVTEKGKDVELRCDPISGHTALYWYRQSLGQGLEFLIYFQGNSAPDKSGLPSDRFSAERTGGSVSTLTIQRTQQEDSAVYLCASSSTSGKNIQYFGAGTRLSVL.

CDR3 amino acids: CASSLAGGGNQPQHF. In nucleotides, the CDR3 is TGTGCCAGTAGTTTGGCAGGGGGCGGCAATCAGCCCCAGCATTTT. The chain recombines TRBV19 with TRBJ1-5; TRBD1 aligns across 8 bases. From germline, CDR1 is LNHDA and CDR2 SQIVND (reference sequence). Trimming took 5 bases from V and 2 from J; bases not matched to a gene: 5. There are 15 residues in the CDR3. The variable domain in full, with the rest retrieved from reference TRBV19 and TRBJ1-5, is DGGITQSPKYLFRKEGQNVTLSCEQNLNHDAMYWYRQDPGQGLRLIYYSQIVNDFQKGDIAEGYSVSREKKESFPLTVTSAQKNPTAFYLCASSLAGGGNQPQHFGDGTRLSIL.

This chain links TRBV5-1 with TRBJ2-1, with no clear D. The ends were cut back, 4 bases at V and 1 base at J, with 12 bases in the middle. The V gene's germline CDR1 is SGHRS and CDR2 YFSETQ. The length of the CDR3 is 15 residues. The CDR3 region is CASSQNSQSYNEQFF. For the CDR3, the DNA is TGCGCCAGCAGCCAAAATTCCCAATCCTACAATGAGCAGTTCTTC.

Worth noting for this clone: Distinct nucleotide sequences in the sample also encode this CDR3. V and J are TRBV7-3 and TRBJ2-5; tentative D call: TRBD2 (6 bases). This CDR3 has 14 amino acids. The germline CDR1 and CDR2 sequences are SGHTA and FQGTGA. Trimming pared 5 bases from V and 4 bases from J, leaving 14 bases between. CDR3 nucleotide sequence: TGTGCCAGCAGCCCCGGGGGTAGAGGAGAGACCCAGTACTTC. Amino acids: CASSPGGRGETQYF.

The genes are TRBV7-9 and TRBJ2-4; 8 bases fit TRBD2. The CDR3 extends over 14 amino acids. Per germline, CDR1 SEHNR and CDR2 FQNEAQ (reference sequence). The V segment lost 5 bases and the J segment 10 bases; nucleotides outside the gene matches: 10. CDR3 bases: TGTGCCAGCAGCCCCCCACGGGCGGGAGGTATTCAGTACTTC. Amino acid sequence: CASSPPRAGGIQYF.

This clone was observed a few times. The chain employs TRBV28 and TRBJ1-2, with a weak D call TRBD1 (6 bases). V lost 5 bases to trimming and J lost 8 bases, with 15 bases between them. Per germline, CDR1 MDHEN and CDR2 SYDVKM. There are 13 residues in the CDR3. CDR3 protein: CASSPGEIGGYTF. The CDR3 DNA reads TGTGCCAGCAGTCCAGGGGAGATAGGCGGCTACACCTTC.

The rearrangement joins TRBV5-1 to TRBJ1-1; 7 nucleotides line up with TRBD1. Germline V CDR1 and CDR2: SGHRS, YFSETQ. The CDR3 has 13 amino acids. Unmatched junction bases numbered 5, after V lost 3 bases and J lost 6 bases. The CDR3 loop is CASSSIQGAEAFF. CDR3 sequence (DNA): TGCGCCAGCAGCTCCATCCAGGGGGCTGAAGCTTTCTTT. The full variable domain, with the rest looked up from reference TRBV5-1 and TRBJ1-1, is KAGVTQTPRYLIKTRGQQVTLSCSPISGHRSVSWYQQTPGQGLQFLFEYFSETQRNKGNFPGRFSGRQFSNSRSEMNVSTLELGDSALYLCASSSIQGAEAFFGQGTRLTVV.

The rearrangement joins TRBV28 to TRBJ2-2; 8 bases fit TRBD2. The CDR3 consists of 14 residues. V gave up 8 bases and J gave up 1 base; unmatched junction bases: 3. Looked up from germline, CDR1 is MDHEN and CDR2 is SYDVKM. The CDR3: CASETSGNTGELFF. CDR3 coding DNA: TGTGCCAGCGAAACTAGCGGGAACACCGGGGAGCTGTTTTTT.

CDR3 nucleotides: TGCGCCAGCAGTGAGTCGCCCGGGACTAGCGGGAGAACGAATGAGCAGTTCTTC. It yields the protein CASSESPGTSGRTNEQFF. The genes are TRBV10-1 and TRBJ2-1; TRBD2 aligns across 14 bases. The V segment lost 0 bases and the J segment 7 bases; nucleotides outside the gene matches: 8. CDR3 length: 18 residues. CDR1 is WNHNN and CDR2 is SYGVQD in the germline V gene (reference sequence).

The chain carries TRBV25-1 and TRBJ1-1; 7 positions agree with TRBD1. Germline CDR1 is MGHDK and CDR2 is SYGVNS. There are 17 residues in the CDR3. The V gene end was trimmed by 2 bases and the J gene end by 4 bases; junction bases not matched to a gene: 13. CDR3 sequence (DNA): TGTGCCAGCAGTGAACAACCGGGACAGCCAATGGGCACTGAAGCTTTCTTT. Residues: CASSEQPGQPMGTEAFF.